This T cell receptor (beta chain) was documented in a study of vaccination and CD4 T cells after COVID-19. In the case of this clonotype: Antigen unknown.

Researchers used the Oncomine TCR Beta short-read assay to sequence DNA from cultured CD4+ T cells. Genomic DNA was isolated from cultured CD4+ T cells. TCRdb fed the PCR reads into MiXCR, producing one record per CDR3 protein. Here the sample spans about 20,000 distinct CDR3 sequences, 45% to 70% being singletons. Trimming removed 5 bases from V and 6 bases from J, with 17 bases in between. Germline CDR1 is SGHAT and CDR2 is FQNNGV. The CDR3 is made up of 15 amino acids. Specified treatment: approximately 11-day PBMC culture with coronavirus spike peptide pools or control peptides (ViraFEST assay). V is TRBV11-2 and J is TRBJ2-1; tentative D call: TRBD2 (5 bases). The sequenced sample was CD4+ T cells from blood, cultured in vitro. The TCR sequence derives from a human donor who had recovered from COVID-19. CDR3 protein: CASSARTVGSNEQFF. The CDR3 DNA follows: TGTGCCAGCAGCGCCCGGACTGTGGGCTCCAATGAGCAGTTCTTC.